Following are 5 T cell receptor beta chains from one sample sequenced in a study of blood T cell repertoires in COVID-19. Using immunoSEQ multiplex PCR, the repertoire was profiled, and TCRdb retains in-frame clones only, with some absent. The sample lists about 88,000 clones; 70% to 90% were seen once. Sequencing was performed on peripheral blood. The receptors come from a woman over 75 with acute or convalescent COVID-19.

V is TRBV5-5 and J is TRBJ2-1; 7 bases agree with TRBD2. V gave up 4 bases and J gave up 5 bases; unmatched junction bases: 9. Germline V CDR1 and CDR2: SGHKS, YYEKEE (reference sequence). The CDR3 extends over 15 amino acids. The CDR3 nucleotides are TGTGCCAGCAGCGAAGCAGGGACTATTGACAATGAGCAGTTCTTC. Translating gives CASSEAGTIDNEQFF. The full variable domain, in which reference TRBV5-5 and TRBJ2-1 provide the parts outside the CDR3, is DAGVTQSPTHLIKTRGQQVTLRCSPISGHKSVSWYQQVLGQGPQFIFQYYEKEERGRGNFPDRFSARQFPNYSSELNVNALLLGDSALYLCASSEAGTIDNEQFFGPGTRLTVL.

This clone has only a few counts. The gene calls are TRBV27 and TRBJ2-2, with TRBD2 as a possible D gene (6 bases). Germline V gene lookup returns CDR1 MNHEY and CDR2 SMNVEV (reference sequence). The ends were cut back, 3 bases at V and 3 bases at J, with 8 bases in the middle. This CDR3 spans 14 amino acids. Here the CDR3 DNA reads TGTGCCAGCAGTTTGCGGGGTTACACCGGGGAGCTGTTTTTT. Amino acids: CASSLRGYTGELFF.

The chain is built from TRBV5-4 and TRBJ2-3; 10 nucleotides line up with TRBD1. J was trimmed by 3 bases and V by 5 bases; bases with no gene match: 9. This CDR3 has 16 amino acids. Looked up from germline, CDR1 is SGHNT and CDR2 is YYREEE (reference sequence). CDR3: CASRPRQGAATDTQYF. CDR3 in DNA: TGTGCCAGCAGGCCGAGACAGGGGGCCGCGACAGATACGCAGTATTTT.

This rearrangement joins TRBV9 to TRBJ2-1, with TRBD2 matching 9 bases. This CDR3 contains 15 residues. V dropped 4 bases and J dropped 6; count of bases not matched to a gene: 8. Germline lookup yields CDR1 SGDLS and CDR2 YYNGEE. This CDR3 reads CASSIRIAGVNEQFF. CDR3 nucleotide sequence: TGTGCCAGCAGCATACGGATAGCGGGAGTCAATGAGCAGTTCTTC.

At least ten counts were recorded for this clone. V usage is TRBV11-1 and J usage is TRBJ1-5; D remains ambiguous. CDR3 length: 13 amino acids. Deletions cut 5 bases from V and 3 bases from J, with 8 bases between. Per the germline V gene, CDR1 is SGHAT and CDR2 is FQDESV (reference sequence). Here the CDR3 reads CASSLNHNQPQHF. CDR3 bases: TGTGCCAGCAGCCTAAACCACAATCAGCCCCAGCATTTT.